Below, 13 T cell receptor beta chains from the same sample are listed, as sequenced in a study of blood T cells in healthy people across ages. For the second PCR, which ran for about 7 to 11 cycles, a sample-barcoded 5' primer and a J-beta primer mix were used. Using its own MiXCR run on the 5' RACE reads, TCRdb lists one record per CDR3 protein. Of 600,000 to 800,000 distinct CDR3 sequences detected, around 21% appear once; the ten largest clones hold 3.5% to 4%. The sequenced sample consisted of blood. Receptors originate from a man in his sixties or seventies in good health.

This clonotype came up a few times. The chain carries TRBV5-1 and TRBJ2-1, with unresolved D. The CDR3 contains 11 residues. Germline assignment: CDR1 SGHRS and CDR2 YFSETQ. The ends were cut back, 5 bases at V and 9 bases at J, with 9 bases in the middle. CDR3 bases: TGCGCCAGCAGTTCAGATAGTGAGCAGTTCTTC. Amino acids: CASSSDSEQFF. Variable domain in full (rest from reference TRBV5-1 and TRBJ2-1): KAGVTQTPRYLIKTRGQQVTLSCSPISGHRSVSWYQQTPGQGLQFLFEYFSETQRNKGNFPGRFSGRQFSNSRSEMNVSTLELGDSALYLCASSSDSEQFFGPGTRLTVL.

The rearrangement uses TRBV28 and TRBJ2-7; the match to TRBD2 covers 9 bases. The V gene end was trimmed by 9 bases and the J gene end by 3 bases; junction bases not matched to a gene: 6. This CDR3 comprises 13 residues. Germline CDR1 MDHEN, CDR2 SYDVKM. The CDR3 DNA follows: TGTGCCAGTGGACTAGCGAGAGTCTACGAGCAGTACTTC. Protein: CASGLARVYEQYF.

This clonotype was seen a single time. This sequence joins TRBV20-1 and TRBJ2-5, with 9 bases lining up with TRBD2. The germline V gene encodes CDR1 DFQATT and CDR2 SNEGSKA (reference sequence). The V and J ends lost 0 bases and 5 bases, in that order; junction bases with no gene match: 7. The CDR3 has 15 residues. This chain's CDR3 is CSARDSSGTGETQYF. CDR3 sequence (DNA): TGCAGTGCTAGAGACTCTAGCGGGACCGGGGAGACCCAGTACTTC.

This clonotype was seen more than once but under ten times. A much larger clone sits a single nucleotide away, making a read error possible. The J gene is TRBJ2-1, the V gene TRBV6-2 or TRBV6-3, with TRBD2 matching 11 bases. CDR1 and CDR2 from the germline V gene are MNHEY and SVGEGT. The CDR3 has 17 amino acids. After removal of 2 bases from V and 3 bases from J, the junction contained 6 bases not matched to a gene. The CDR3, as DNA: TGTGCCAGCAGTTACCCCGGACTAGCGGGCCTCTACAATGAGCAGTTCTTC. The encoded protein is CASSYPGLAGLYNEQFF.

This clonotype was counted ten times or more. The V call is TRBV25-1, the J call TRBJ1-4; perhaps TRBD1 as D (6 bases). CDR1 and CDR2 (germline): MGHDK, SYGVNS. CDR3 size: 14 residues. The V gene lost 1 base and the J gene lost 10 bases, with 13 bases spanning the gap. The chain's CDR3 is CASSEWGRGGKLFF. CDR3 DNA: TGTGCCAGCAGTGAATGGGGGCGCGGTGGAAAACTGTTTTTT. Combining the CDR3 with reference TRBV25-1 and TRBJ1-4 gives the whole variable domain EADIYQTPRYLVIGTGKKITLECSQTMGHDKMYWYQQDPGMELHLIHYSYGVNSTEKGDLSSESTVSRIRTEHFPLTLESARPSHTSQYLCASSEWGRGGKLFFGSGTQLSVL.

This chain links TRBV28 with TRBJ2-7; D is perhaps TRBD2 (6 bases). The CDR3 loop spans 15 amino acids. Per the germline V gene, CDR1 is MDHEN and CDR2 is SYDVKM. V lost 5 bases, J lost 3 bases, and 17 bases lay in between. In nucleotides, the CDR3 is TGTGCCAGCAGTCCCCCTGGAGGGGCATACTACGAGCAGTACTTC. This sequence encodes CASSPPGGAYYEQYF. The entire variable domain, with the rest obtained from reference TRBV28 and TRBJ2-7, is as follows: DVKVTQSSRYLVKRTGEKVFLECVQDMDHENMFWYRQDPGLGLRLIYFSYDVKMKEKGDIPEGYSVSREKKERFSLILESASTNQTSMYLCASSPPGGAYYEQYFGPGTRLTVT.

This clonotype was seen only a few times. The chain carries TRBV5-1 and TRBJ2-7, with D hard to call. In germline, CDR1 is SGHRS, CDR2 YFSETQ. V was cut by 0 bases and J by 0 bases, with 7 bases left in between. The CDR3 has 14 amino acids. For the CDR3, the DNA is TGCGCCAGCAGCTTGGACAGTCCCTCCTACGAGCAGTACTTC. Its translation is CASSLDSPSYEQYF.

The sample holds a few counts of this clonotype. The J gene is TRBJ2-5, the V gene TRBV12-3 or TRBV12-4; 9 positions match TRBD2. The end of the DNA aligns better with TRBJ2-7, so the J call may be wrong. The CDR3 loop spans 14 amino acids. The CDR3 sequence: CASSWRAGGYEQYF. The DNA of the CDR3 is TGTGCCAGCAGCTGGAGAGCGGGAGGCTACGAGCAGTACTTC.

The CDR3 coding sequence is TGTGCCAGCTACCATGGGGGGTCTGGCGAAAAACTGTTTTTT. Translated, it gives CASYHGGSGEKLFF. V usage is TRBV2 and J usage is TRBJ1-4; possibly TRBD1 for D (5 bases). CDR3 length: 14 residues. Per the germline V gene, CDR1 is SNHLY and CDR2 is FYNNEI. The V end lost 8 bases, the J end lost 8 bases, and 18 bases lay between the germline ends.

The J gene is TRBJ2-5, the V gene TRBV20-1; TRBD1 matches at 12 bases. The J call may be in error: the DNA end matches TRBJ2-7 better. Germline V gives CDR1 DFQATT, CDR2 SNEGSKA (reference sequence). The CDR3 loop spans 14 amino acids. The CDR3, as DNA: TGCAGTGCTGCACCGGGACAGGGGGCCCACGAGCAGTACTTC. This codes for CSAAPGQGAHEQYF.

This clonotype was recorded a few times. The rearrangement uses TRBV9 and TRBJ2-7, with D possibly TRBD2 on 5 matching bases. Trimming shortened V by 0 bases and J by 6 bases, and 13 bases separated the two germline ends. CDR1 is SGDLS and CDR2 is YYNGEE in the germline V gene. The CDR3 has 14 residues. CDR3 sequence reads: CASSVDPSWGEQYF. CDR3 in DNA: TGTGCCAGCAGCGTAGATCCTAGCTGGGGCGAGCAGTACTTC.

A few counts support this clonotype. The rearrangement joins TRBV24-1 to TRBJ2-5; D is unclear. The end of the DNA is better explained by TRBJ2-7, so the J call may be wrong. The CDR3 extends over 13 amino acids. Germline assignment: CDR1 KGHDR and CDR2 SFDVKD. The CDR3 sequence is CATSDGQSYEQYF. The CDR3 nucleotides are TGTGCCACCAGTGATGGGCAGTCCTACGAGCAGTACTTC.

This sequence joins TRBV7-3 and TRBJ2-7, with D tentatively TRBD1 (6 bases). The CDR3 extends over 13 amino acids. The germline V and J ends were trimmed by 5 bases and 3 bases, with 11 bases remaining between them. The germline V gene encodes CDR1 SGHTA and CDR2 FQGTGA. CDR3 sequence (DNA): TGTGCCAGCAGCCTCCGGGACAACTACGAGCAGTACTTC. The encoded protein is CASSLRDNYEQYF.